Below are 30 T cell receptor beta chains sequenced from a single sample in a study of shared clonotypes between healthy human individuals. Clones were sequenced by immunoSEQ multiplex PCR, and TCRdb holds only the in-frame ones, with some missing. The sample has hundreds of thousands of clones; less than 75% are singletons. The sequencing sample was made of memory CD4+ T cells sorted from blood. The subset is: CD45RA-negative fraction. Source of these receptors: a man aged 25 to 45 in good health.

Only one count was recorded for this clone. The CDR3 loop reads CASSSWGGSSYEQYF. In DNA, the CDR3 is TGTGCCAGCAGCTCCTGGGGCGGGAGCTCCTACGAGCAGTACTTC. The chain carries TRBV7-9 and TRBJ2-7, with 7 bases identical to TRBD2. Germline V gene data show CDR1 as SEHNR and CDR2 as FQNEAQ (reference sequence). The V gene end was trimmed by 4 bases and the J gene end by 0 bases; junction bases not matched to a gene: 6. The length of the CDR3 is 15 residues.

This chain uses TRBV2 with TRBJ1-2, with a possible D match to TRBD1 (5 bases). The CDR3 consists of 13 residues. Germline V gene sequence: CDR1 SNHLY, CDR2 FYNNEI. The V and J ends lost 3 bases and 3 bases respectively, with 8 bases between them. The CDR3 protein is CASSDSGDYGYTF. CDR3 bases: TGTGCCAGCAGTGATTCGGGGGACTATGGCTACACCTTC.

This chain links TRBV6-1 with TRBJ2-2; tentative D call: TRBD2 (7 bases). This CDR3 has 14 amino acids. Germline lookup yields CDR1 MNHNS and CDR2 SASEGT. The V end lost 10 bases, the J end lost 3 bases, and 15 bases lay between the germline ends. The CDR3 protein is CATRGAGYTGELFF. CDR3 DNA: TGTGCCACCCGGGGGGCGGGGTACACCGGGGAGCTGTTTTTT.

A word on this clone: The same CDR3 is also encoded by other DNA sequences in this sample. The CDR3 spells CASSELGTGDEQYF. CDR3 DNA: TGTGCCAGCAGTGAATTAGGGACGGGGGACGAGCAGTACTTC. The chain joins TRBV2 to TRBJ2-7; TRBD2 is a possible D gene (6 bases). The CDR3 runs to 14 residues. V was cut by 2 bases and J by 5 bases, with 13 bases left in between. In germline, CDR1 is SNHLY, CDR2 FYNNEI.

This clone showed up just a few times. V gene TRBV5-6 combines with J gene TRBJ2-5; TRBD1 or TRBD2 may be the D gene (6 bases each). The V and J ends lost 4 bases and 4 bases respectively, with 17 bases between them. This CDR3 comprises 15 residues. Looked up from germline, CDR1 is SGHDT and CDR2 is YYEEEE. CDR3 in amino acids: CASSPARRGGETQYF. The CDR3 DNA reads TGTGCCAGCAGCCCTGCCCGCAGGGGAGGAGAGACCCAGTACTTC.

V is TRBV14 and J is TRBJ2-2; no clear D. This CDR3 has 12 residues. Trimming took off 4 bases at V and 1 base at J, with 1 base between the two ends. The germline V gene encodes CDR1 SGHDN and CDR2 FVKESK. CDR3 nucleotide sequence: TGTGCCAGCAGCCTGAACACCGGGGAGCTGTTTTTT. Amino acids: CASSLNTGELFF.

The genes are TRBV6-1 and TRBJ1-1, with a tentative D call TRBD1 (5 bases). V lost 7 bases to trimming and J lost 4 bases, with 13 bases between them. The CDR3 totals 13 residues. Germline values: CDR1 MNHNS, CDR2 SASEGT. The CDR3 DNA reads TGTGCCAGCACCATCTGGGGGAGCACTGAAGCTTTCTTT. Residues: CASTIWGSTEAFF.

With respect to this clone: Relative to the germline gene, one junction end is altered; a read error may explain this. The genes are TRBV10-1 and TRBJ2-1, with unresolved D. The CDR3 spans 13 residues. Germline CDR1 and CDR2: WNHNN and SYGVQD (reference sequence). The CDR3 loop is CASSPGSSNEQFF. The CDR3 nucleotides read TGCGCCAGCAGCCCCGGGTCCTCCAATGAGCAGTTCTTC.

A few counts support this clone. The rearrangement uses TRBV5-1 and TRBJ2-7, with 9 bases lining up with TRBD1. From germline, CDR1 is SGHRS and CDR2 YFSETQ. The V and J ends lost 3 bases and 3 bases, in that order; junction bases with no gene match: 7. CDR3 length: 15 amino acids. CDR3 loop: CASSYIDRGNYEQYF. CDR3 in DNA: TGCGCCAGCAGCTATATTGACAGGGGGAACTACGAGCAGTACTTC.

This rearrangement joins TRBV28 to TRBJ1-2, with D possibly matching TRBD1 (5 bases). The V end lost 8 bases, the J end lost 4 bases, and 11 bases lay between the germline ends. CDR3 length equals 12 residues. Germline V gene sequence: CDR1 MDHEN, CDR2 SYDVKM. The CDR3 is CASVDSFYGYTF. For the CDR3, the DNA is TGTGCCAGCGTAGACAGCTTCTATGGCTACACCTTC.

Of note for this clone: Within the sample, other DNA sequences also encode this same CDR3. The rearrangement uses TRBV18 and TRBJ2-7, with no clear D. CDR3 size: 14 residues. The germline V and J ends were trimmed by 1 base and 4 bases, with 11 bases remaining between them. Germline CDR1 KGHSH, CDR2 LQKENI. The CDR3 region is CASSPRSGGYEQYF. CDR3 nucleotides: TGTGCCAGCTCACCACGGTCTGGCGGATACGAGCAGTACTTC.

The genes are TRBV30 and TRBJ1-1; D ambiguous. The CDR3 loop spans 14 amino acids. Germline V gene sequence: CDR1 GTSNPN, CDR2 SVGIG (reference sequence). The germline V and J ends were trimmed by 1 base and 3 bases, with 12 bases remaining between them. CDR3 nucleotides: TGTGCCTGGAGTGAGGTCCAGAGGGACACTGAAGCTTTCTTT. Amino acids: CAWSEVQRDTEAFF.

The CDR3 DNA sequence: TGTGCCAGCAGCCTCCGGGGAGGGGACACTGAAGCTTTCTTT. It is translated as CASSLRGGDTEAFF. The rearrangement links TRBV6-4 to TRBJ1-1, with D perhaps matching TRBD1 (5 bases). The ends were cut back, 6 bases at V and 3 bases at J, with 14 bases in the middle. This CDR3 contains 14 residues. CDR1 and CDR2 from the germline V gene are MRHNA and SNTAGT.

The rearrangement uses TRBV11-3 and TRBJ2-7; 9 bases match TRBD2. The CDR3 is 15 amino acids. Germline V lookup: CDR1 SGHNT, CDR2 YENEEA. Unmatched junction bases numbered 11, after V lost 7 bases and J lost 4 bases. CDR3 sequence reads: CASTLDGLASYEQYF. In DNA, the CDR3 is TGTGCCAGCACCCTCGATGGACTAGCGTCATACGAGCAGTACTTC.

The chain uses TRBV2 and TRBJ2-5; 11 bases map to TRBD1. The CDR3 consists of 15 residues. Germline V lookup: CDR1 SNHLY, CDR2 FYNNEI. Trimming at V came to 4 bases and at J to 0 bases, leaving 1 base not matched to a gene. The CDR3 region is CASSGDRGDQETQYF. Here the CDR3 DNA reads TGTGCCAGCAGTGGGGACAGGGGGGACCAAGAGACCCAGTACTTC.

This clone was counted between two and nine times. The chain combines TRBV28 with TRBJ2-4; 14 bases match TRBD2. Germline CDR1 MDHEN, CDR2 SYDVKM. CDR3 length: 18 amino acids. V dropped 5 bases and J dropped 0; count of bases not matched to a gene: 6. The CDR3 sequence is CASSLGLAGARAKNIQYF. The DNA of the CDR3 is TGTGCCAGCAGTCTGGGACTAGCGGGAGCTAGAGCCAAAAACATTCAGTACTTC.

Here the CDR3 reads CASSRDRGSAEAFF. The CDR3 nucleotides are TGTGCCAGCAGCCGGGACAGGGGTTCGGCTGAAGCTTTCTTT. This rearrangement joins TRBV6-4 to TRBJ1-1, with TRBD1 matching 10 bases. The trim removed 6 bases at V and 6 bases at J, leaving 7 bases unmatched. The germline V gene has CDR1 MRHNA and CDR2 SNTAGT. The CDR3 is 14 residues long.

The chain links TRBV5-5 to TRBJ1-1; possibly TRBD1 for D (5 bases). Germline lookup yields CDR1 SGHKS and CDR2 YYEKEE (reference sequence). The CDR3 consists of 17 residues. The germline V and J ends were trimmed by 4 bases and 7 bases, with 26 bases remaining between them. CDR3 in DNA: TGTGCCAGCAGCGTTGTCGCAGACAGTCTTCTTCTCCTTGAAGCTTTCTTT. It translates to CASSVVADSLLLLEAFF.

This clone has only a few counts. This same CDR3 is encoded by further DNA sequences in the sample. The chain combines TRBV19 with TRBJ1-2; a possible D gene is TRBD1 (5 bases). CDR3 length: 12 residues. Germline V gene sequence: CDR1 LNHDA, CDR2 SQIVND (reference sequence). Trimming cost V 5 bases and J 3 bases, with 7 bases left between them. The CDR3 loop reads CASSLGDYGYTF. CDR3 DNA sequence: TGTGCCAGTAGTTTGGGGGACTATGGCTACACCTTC.

This chain connects TRBV19 to TRBJ1-1; D call uncertain. The ends were cut back, 3 bases at V and 2 bases at J, with 7 bases in the middle. The CDR3 consists of 13 residues. Germline lookup yields CDR1 LNHDA and CDR2 SQIVND (reference sequence). The CDR3 sequence is CASSILANTEAFF. The CDR3 region has the DNA TGTGCCAGTAGTATTCTCGCAAACACTGAAGCTTTCTTT.

V is TRBV29-1 and J is TRBJ2-1, with no clear D. The CDR3 covers 12 residues. V was cut by 6 bases and J by 0 bases, with 6 bases left in between. The germline V gene encodes CDR1 SQVTM and CDR2 ANQGSEA. The DNA of the CDR3 is TGCAGCGTGACCGTCTCCTACAATGAGCAGTTCTTC. Encoded protein: CSVTVSYNEQFF.

CDR3 coding DNA: TGTGCCAGCAGCTCGGGGGGGCGCGAGCAGTACTTC. Amino acid sequence: CASSSGGREQYF. The chain is built from TRBV7-7 and TRBJ2-7; 8 bases map to TRBD2. CDR3 length equals 12 residues. CDR1 SSHAT and CDR2 FNYEAQ come from the germline V gene (reference sequence). Germline trimming cut 4 bases from V and 6 bases from J; bases unmatched to any gene: 2.

There are a few counts of this clone. This chain connects TRBV27 to TRBJ2-7; D is undetermined. The CDR3 has 14 amino acids. V was cut by 5 bases and J by 0 bases, with 11 bases left in between. The germline V gene encodes CDR1 MNHEY and CDR2 SMNVEV (reference sequence). CDR3 coding DNA: TGTGCCAGCAGTCACGGCAGAAGCTCCTACGAGCAGTACTTC. Amino acids: CASSHGRSSYEQYF.

Written as DNA, the CDR3 is TGCGCCAGCAGCCTGGGGACCGCAAACCTCGAGCAGTACTTC. This gives the protein CASSLGTANLEQYF. The chain employs TRBV5-1 and TRBJ2-7; either TRBD1 or TRBD2 may fit D (5 bases each). Germline V gene lookup returns CDR1 SGHRS and CDR2 YFSETQ. The CDR3 contains 14 residues. The V and J ends lost 4 bases and 6 bases respectively, with 17 bases between them. Filled out from reference TRBV5-1 and TRBJ2-7, the complete variable domain reads KAGVTQTPRYLIKTRGQQVTLSCSPISGHRSVSWYQQTPGQGLQFLFEYFSETQRNKGNFPGRFSGRQFSNSRSEMNVSTLELGDSALYLCASSLGTANLEQYFGPGTRLTVT.

The CDR3 sequence is CASSMGQGFSGTDTQYF. The CDR3 DNA follows: TGTGCCAGTAGTATGGGGCAGGGATTTTCGGGCACAGATACGCAGTATTTT. V gene TRBV19 combines with J gene TRBJ2-3; D might be TRBD1 (5 bases). This CDR3 is 17 amino acids long. Germline CDR1 LNHDA, CDR2 SQIVND (reference sequence). Trimming took 3 bases from V and 1 from J, leaving 17 bases between them. The full variable domain, with the rest looked up from reference TRBV19 and TRBJ2-3, is DGGITQSPKYLFRKEGQNVTLSCEQNLNHDAMYWYRQDPGQGLRLIYYSQIVNDFQKGDIAEGYSVSREKKESFPLTVTSAQKNPTAFYLCASSMGQGFSGTDTQYFGPGTRLTVL.

This sequence joins TRBV11-2 and TRBJ1-1; possible D gene TRBD1, 5 bases. Trimming took 1 base from V and 8 from J, leaving 17 bases between them. This CDR3 is 15 amino acids long. Per the germline V gene, CDR1 is SGHAT and CDR2 is FQNNGV. The CDR3 coding sequence is TGTGCCAGCAGCTTAGGTCCGGGGGACGTCGGCGAAGCTTTCTTT. It translates to CASSLGPGDVGEAFF.

The chain recombines TRBV29-1 with TRBJ2-1; D call uncertain. The CDR3 extends over 14 amino acids. V gave up 3 bases and J gave up 2 bases, with 11 bases separating them. Germline loops: CDR1 SQVTM, CDR2 ANQGSEA. Here the CDR3 DNA reads TGCAGCGTTGATGCCTCGGGTACCTACAATGAGCAGTTCTTC. It yields the protein CSVDASGTYNEQFF.

The CDR3 reads CASSYSGTAYEQYF. DNA for the CDR3: TGTGCCAGCAGTTACTCTGGGACAGCCTACGAGCAGTACTTC. The chain joins TRBV6-5 to TRBJ2-7; 7 nucleotides match TRBD1. The CDR3 contains 14 residues. Germline CDR1 MNHEY, CDR2 SVGAGI. V dropped 0 bases and J dropped 2; count of bases not matched to a gene: 1.

The chain uses TRBV20-1 and TRBJ2-1; D ambiguous. Trimming removed 6 bases at V and 6 bases at J, with 9 bases between. The CDR3 length is 11 residues. From germline, CDR1 is DFQATT and CDR2 SNEGSKA (reference sequence). The CDR3 DNA sequence: TGCAGTGCCATGGGTGTCAATGAGCAGTTCTTC. Residues: CSAMGVNEQFF.

V is TRBV10-3 and J is TRBJ2-5; 7 bases fit TRBD2. This CDR3 has 14 residues. CDR1 ENHRY and CDR2 SYGVKD come from the germline V gene. J was trimmed by 5 bases and V by 7 bases; bases with no gene match: 10. The CDR3 DNA reads TGTGCCATCACCTGGGGAGGGCTGGCGGAGACCCAGTACTTC. It encodes CAITWGGLAETQYF.